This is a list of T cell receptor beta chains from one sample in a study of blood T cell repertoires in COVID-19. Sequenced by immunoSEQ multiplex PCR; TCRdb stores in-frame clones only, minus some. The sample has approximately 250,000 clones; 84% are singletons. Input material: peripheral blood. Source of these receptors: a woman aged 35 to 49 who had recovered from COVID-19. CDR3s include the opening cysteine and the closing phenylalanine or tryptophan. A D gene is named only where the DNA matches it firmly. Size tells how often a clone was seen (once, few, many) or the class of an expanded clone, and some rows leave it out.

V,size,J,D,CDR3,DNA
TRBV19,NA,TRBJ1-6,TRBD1,CASSPSPTGGRNSPLHF,TGTGCCAGTAGTCCGTCACCGACAGGGGGCAGGAATTCACCCCTCCACTTT
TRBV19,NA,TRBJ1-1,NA,CASSIPNRGRAFF,TGTGCCAGTAGTATCCCTAACCGAGGGCGGGCTTTCTTT
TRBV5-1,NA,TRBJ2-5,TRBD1,CASGSSGTGQETQYF,TGCGCCAGCGGATCTTCCGGGACAGGGCAAGAGACCCAGTACTTC
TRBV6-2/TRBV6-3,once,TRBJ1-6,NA,CASGRGTDWGSPLHF,TGTGCCAGCGGCCGCGGGACGGATTGGGGGTCACCCCTCCACTTT
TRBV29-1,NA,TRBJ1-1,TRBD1,CSVGRTGGSEAFF,TGCAGCGTGGGTAGGACAGGGGGCTCTGAAGCTTTCTTT
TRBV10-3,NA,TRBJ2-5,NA,CAISDRLLSDQYF,TGTGCCATCAGTGATCGGCTTCTAAGCGACCAGTACTTC
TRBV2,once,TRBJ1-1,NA,CASTTGAAFF,TGTGCCAGCACGACTGGGGCGGCTTTCTTT
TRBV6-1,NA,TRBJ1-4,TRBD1,CASSPRTGGNELFF,TGTGCCAGCAGTCCCCGGACAGGGGGGAATGAACTGTTTTTT
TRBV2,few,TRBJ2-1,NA,CASSEDRRESYNEQFF,TGTGCCAGCAGTGAAGACAGGCGTGAATCCTACAATGAGCAGTTCTTC
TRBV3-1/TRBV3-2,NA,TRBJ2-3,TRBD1,CASSQDWGQGVGTDTQYF,TGTGCCAGCAGCCAAGATTGGGGCCAGGGGGTGGGCACAGATACGCAGTATTTT
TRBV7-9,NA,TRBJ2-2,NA,CASSLGFRTGELFF,TGTGCCAGCAGCTTAGGGTTTCGGACCGGGGAGCTGTTTTTT
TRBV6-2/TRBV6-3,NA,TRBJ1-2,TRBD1,CASSYSGQGYGYTF,TGTGCCAGCAGTTACTCCGGACAGGGCTATGGCTACACCTTC
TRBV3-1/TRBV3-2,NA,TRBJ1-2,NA,CASSQAQALSGYTF,TGTGCCAGCAGCCAAGCGCAGGCTTTAAGTGGCTACACCTTC
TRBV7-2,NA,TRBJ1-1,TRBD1,CASSSRQGPPMNTEAFF,TGTGCCAGCAGCTCTAGACAGGGTCCTCCCATGAACACTGAAGCTTTCTTT
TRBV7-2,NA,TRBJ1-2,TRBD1,CASSSHTTGGNYGYTF,TGTGCCAGCAGCTCCCATACGACAGGGGGAAACTATGGCTACACCTTC
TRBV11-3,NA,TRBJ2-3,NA,CASSPYGSTDTQYF,TGTGCCAGCAGCCCCTATGGTAGCACAGATACGCAGTATTTT
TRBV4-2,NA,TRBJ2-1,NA,CASSQEGGDYNEQFF,TGTGCCAGCAGCCAAGAGGGCGGGGACTACAATGAGCAGTTCTTC
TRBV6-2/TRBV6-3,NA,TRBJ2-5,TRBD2,CASSYWTSGDQETQYF,TGTGCCAGCAGTTACTGGACTAGCGGGGACCAAGAGACCCAGTACTTC
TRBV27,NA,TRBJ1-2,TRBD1,CASSLDYRGFSGYTF,TGTGCCAGCAGTTTAGACTACAGGGGTTTCAGTGGCTACACCTTC
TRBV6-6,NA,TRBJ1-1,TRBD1,CASRWDRDNTEAFF,TGTGCCAGCAGGTGGGACAGGGATAACACTGAAGCTTTCTTT
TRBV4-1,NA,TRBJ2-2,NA,CASSQDVGRANTGELFF,TGCGCCAGCAGCCAAGATGTAGGCAGGGCGAACACCGGGGAGCTGTTTTTT
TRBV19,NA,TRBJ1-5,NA,CATTGFLGNQPQHF,TGTGCCACCACAGGGTTTTTGGGCAATCAGCCCCAGCATTTT
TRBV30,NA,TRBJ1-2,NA,CAWTSIGQSRTF,TGTGCCTGGACCTCTATAGGACAGTCTCGCACCTTC
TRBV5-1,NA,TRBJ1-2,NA,CASSLRTPGVSGYTF,TGCGCCAGCAGCTTAAGAACCCCAGGGGTCTCTGGCTACACCTTC
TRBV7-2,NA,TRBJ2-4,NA,CASSLGLAVAFQYF,TGTGCCAGCAGCTTAGGTCTCGCCGTGGCATTTCAGTACTTC
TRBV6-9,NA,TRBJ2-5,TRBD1,CASRTGRETQYF,TGTGCCAGCAGGACAGGGCGAGAGACCCAGTACTTC
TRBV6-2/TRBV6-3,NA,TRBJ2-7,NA,CASSYSIRGKGEQYF,TGTGCCAGCAGTTACTCGATTCGGGGAAAGGGCGAGCAGTACTTC
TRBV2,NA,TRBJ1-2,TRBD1,CASILDRVDGYTF,TGTGCCAGCATCCTCGACAGGGTTGATGGCTACACCTTC
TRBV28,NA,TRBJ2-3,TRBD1,CASRLAGQGTDTQYF,TGTGCCAGCAGACTGGCGGGACAGGGCACAGATACGCAGTATTTT
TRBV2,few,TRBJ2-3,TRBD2,CASSGPGGGSQYF,TGTGCCAGCAGTGGACCAGGCGGGGGGTCGCAGTATTTT
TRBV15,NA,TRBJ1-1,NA,CATSRVGFSAGGAFF,TGTGCCACCAGCAGAGTTGGATTTTCGGCAGGTGGAGCTTTCTTT
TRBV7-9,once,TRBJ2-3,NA,CASSLSVRTDTQYF,TGTGCCAGCAGCTTATCGGTACGCACAGATACGCAGTATTTT
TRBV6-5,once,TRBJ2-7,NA,CASSYFGTRVYEQYF,TGTGCCAGCAGTTACTTCGGGACAAGGGTTTACGAGCAGTACTTC
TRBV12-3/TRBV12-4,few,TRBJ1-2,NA,CASSTDSNYGYTF,TGTGCCAGCAGTACAGACAGTAACTATGGCTACACCTTC
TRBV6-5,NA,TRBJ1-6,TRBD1,CASRGQGNNSPLHF,TGTGCCAGCAGAGGACAGGGGAATAATTCACCCCTCCACTTT
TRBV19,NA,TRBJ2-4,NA,CASSIDRGTQNIQYF,TGTGCCAGTAGTATAGATCGAGGCACCCAAAACATTCAGTACTTC
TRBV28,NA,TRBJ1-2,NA,CASSVGGDYYGYTF,TGTGCCAGCTCGGTGGGGGGGGATTACTATGGCTACACCTTC
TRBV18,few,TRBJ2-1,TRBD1,CASSPNTGQGNEQFF,TGTGCCAGCTCCCCCAACACGGGACAGGGGAATGAGCAGTTCTTC
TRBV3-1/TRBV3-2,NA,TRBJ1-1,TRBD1,CASSRSEGARTEAFF,TGTGCCAGCAGCCGGAGCGAGGGGGCTAGAACTGAAGCTTTCTTT
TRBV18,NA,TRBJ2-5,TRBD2,CASSPPGGAQETQYF,TGTGCCAGCTCGCCCCCCGGGGGGGCTCAAGAGACCCAGTACTTC
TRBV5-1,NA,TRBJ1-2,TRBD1,CASSEGTGDRGYTF,TGCGCCAGCAGCGAGGGGACAGGGGATCGTGGCTACACCTTC
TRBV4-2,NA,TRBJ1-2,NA,CASSQALSGNYGYTF,TGTGCCAGCAGCCAAGCCCTAAGTGGTAACTATGGCTACACCTTC
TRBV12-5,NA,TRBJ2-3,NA,CASGPRGPDTDTQYF,TGTGCTAGTGGTCCTCGGGGTCCGGATACAGATACGCAGTATTTT
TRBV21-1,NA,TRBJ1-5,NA,CASSGSETGGNQPQHF,TGTGCCAGCAGCGGGAGTGAGACAGGGGGCAACCAGCCCCAGCATTTT
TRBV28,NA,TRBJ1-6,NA,CASSLDSSYNSPLHF,TGTGCCAGCAGTTTAGACAGCTCCTATAATTCACCCCTCCACTTT
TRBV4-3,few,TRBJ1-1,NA,CASSQDHTGGDTEAFF,TGCGCCAGCAGCCAAGATCACACCGGCGGTGACACTGAAGCTTTCTTT
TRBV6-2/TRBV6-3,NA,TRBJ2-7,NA,CASGRDSFSYEQYF,TGTGCCAGCGGCCGGGACTCTTTCTCCTACGAGCAGTACTTC
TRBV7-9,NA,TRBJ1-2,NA,CASSLINYGYTF,TGTGCCAGCAGCTTAATAAACTATGGCTACACCTTC
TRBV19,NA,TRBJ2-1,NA,CASSIKSGVRYEQFF,TGTGCCAGTAGTATTAAATCCGGGGTCAGGTATGAGCAGTTCTTC
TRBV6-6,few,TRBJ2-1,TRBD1,CASGQGANEQFF,TGTGCCAGCGGCCAGGGGGCCAATGAGCAGTTCTTC
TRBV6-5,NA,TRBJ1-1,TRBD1,CASRTGGSTEAFF,TGTGCCAGCAGGACAGGGGGAAGCACTGAAGCTTTCTTT
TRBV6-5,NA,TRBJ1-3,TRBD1,CASSRRGPGNTIYF,TGTGCCAGCAGTAGGAGGGGGCCGGGAAACACCATATATTTT
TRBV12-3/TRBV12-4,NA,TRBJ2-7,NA,CASSDMTYEQYF,TGTGCCAGTTCCGACATGACCTACGAGCAGTACTTC
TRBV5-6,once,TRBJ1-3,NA,CASSDTRSSGNTIYF,TGTGCCAGCAGCGACACTCGAAGCTCTGGAAACACCATATATTTT
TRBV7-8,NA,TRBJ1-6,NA,CASSPRRGDSPLHF,TGTGCCAGCAGCCCCCGTAGGGGCGATTCACCCCTCCACTTT
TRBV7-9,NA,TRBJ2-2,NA,CASRLQGTRAGELFF,TGTGCCAGCAGACTACAGGGGACTCGAGCCGGGGAGCTGTTTTTT
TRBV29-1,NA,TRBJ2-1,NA,CSVGAGGDEQFF,TGCAGCGTTGGGGCTGGCGGGGATGAGCAGTTCTTC
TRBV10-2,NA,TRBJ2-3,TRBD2,CASSGIAGGLSDTQYF,TGCGCCAGCAGCGGGATAGCGGGGGGCCTTTCAGATACGCAGTATTTT
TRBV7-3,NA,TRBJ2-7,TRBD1,CASSRGHGTGVSNEQYF,TGTGCCAGCAGCCGGGGGCACGGGACAGGTGTAAGCAACGAGCAGTACTTC
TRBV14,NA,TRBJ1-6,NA,CASSQVSLSNNSPLHF,TGTGCCAGCAGCCAAGTTTCCCTGAGCAATAATTCACCCCTCCACTTT